This entry describes one T cell receptor (beta chain). The data were obtained in a study of regulatory T cells in long-lasting Graves disease. Study-level background: Over 5 years on antithyroid drugs plus positive TSH receptor antibodies marked Graves' disease as persistent.

V shed 1 base and J 5 bases; nucleotides not matched to a gene: 3. This CDR3 comprises 14 residues. CDR1 is DFQATT, CDR2 SNEGSKA, per germline (reference sequence). Time point here: persistent/refractory GD, antithyroid drugs over 5 years with positive TRAb. The TCR library was prepared using RNA isolated from PBMCs. Arm-PCR of CDR3 regions and iRepertoire HTBI primers were used to build TCR beta libraries. MiXCR was run by TCRdb on the multiplex PCR reads, yielding one entry per CDR3 protein. The sample has around 460,000 distinct CDR3 sequences; under 25% are singletons. This clonotype originated in a female donor with Graves disease. The chain couples TRBV20-1 to TRBJ2-5; 11 positions agree with TRBD1. The specimen was peripheral blood mononuclear cells (PBMCs), collected when the disease was refractory, from a patient treated with antithyroid drugs. The CDR3 protein is CSARVGQGAETQYF. CDR3 in DNA: TGCAGTGCTAGAGTAGGACAGGGGGCTGAGACCCAGTACTTC.